A selection of T cell receptor beta chains follows, all from one sample in a study of STAT5B mutations in CD4+ large granular lymphocyte leukemia. Method: immunoSEQ multiplex PCR; TCRdb's copy keeps in-frame clones and lacks some. The sample lists roughly 32,000 clones, around 80% seen once, with 2% to 2.5% in the top ten. What was sequenced was CD4+ T cells from blood buffy coats. The source is a human donor in good health. Each CDR3 is given with its conserved first and last residue. The D gene is left open where the match is weak. Some rows mark clone size as missing; the rest say once, few, many or name a class of expanded clone.

d_call	v_call	cdr3_length	j_call	clone_size	cdr3_aa	cdr3_nt
TRBD1	TRBV5-4	15	TRBJ2-7	NA	CASSLARDRSSEQYF	TGTGCCAGCAGCTTGGCTAGGGACAGGTCGTCCGAGCAGTACTTC
NA	TRBV7-9	14	TRBJ1-2	few	CASSPRGSSYGYTF	TGTGCCAGCAGCCCCCGTGGTAGCAGCTATGGCTACACCTTC
NA	TRBV7-3	16	TRBJ1-2	NA	CASSLNPIGEVSSYTF	TGTGCCAGCAGCTTAAACCCCATCGGTGAGGTAAGTAGCTACACCTTC
TRBD1	TRBV7-3	14	TRBJ1-6	NA	CASSPGTGGSPLHF	TGTGCCAGCAGCCCCGGGACAGGGGGGTCACCCCTCCACTTT
NA	TRBV19	12	TRBJ1-4	once	CASSIRGVGLFF	TGTGCCAGTAGTATCCGAGGAGTAGGACTGTTTTTT
NA	TRBV5-1	15	TRBJ2-1	NA	CASSLEGWSYNEQFF	TGCGCCAGCAGCTTGGAGGGGTGGTCCTACAATGAGCAGTTCTTC
NA	TRBV5-1	12	TRBJ1-3	few	CASQSSGNTIYF	TGCGCCAGTCAGTCCTCTGGAAACACCATATATTTT
NA	TRBV4-2	16	TRBJ2-5	NA	CASSLLRGGGQETQYF	TGTGCCAGCAGCCTGCTTCGGGGAGGGGGCCAAGAGACCCAGTACTTC
NA	TRBV28	15	TRBJ1-1	NA	CASSLLQGLNTEAFF	TGTGCCAGCAGTCTACTACAGGGACTGAACACTGAAGCTTTCTTT
TRBD1	TRBV6-5	15	TRBJ1-4	NA	CASSLTGASNEKLFF	TGTGCCAGCAGTTTGACAGGGGCGAGCAATGAAAAACTGTTTTTT
NA	TRBV5-6	17	TRBJ2-6	NA	CASSFGTASSGANVLTF	TGTGCCAGCAGCTTCGGGACGGCGAGCTCTGGGGCCAACGTCCTGACTTTC
TRBD2	TRBV7-9	16	TRBJ2-1	NA	CASSSGTSGSDNEQFF	TGTGCCAGCAGCTCCGGGACTAGCGGGAGCGACAATGAGCAGTTCTTC
TRBD2	TRBV9	15	TRBJ2-2	NA	CASSAGLANTGELFF	TGTGCCAGCAGCGCGGGACTAGCCAACACCGGGGAGCTGTTTTTT
TRBD1	TRBV15	15	TRBJ1-5	NA	CATSSGVGQGQPQHF	TGTGCCACCAGCAGTGGGGTAGGACAGGGTCAGCCCCAGCATTTT
NA	TRBV20-1	11	TRBJ2-2	NA	CSARTGGELFF	TGCAGTGCGCGGACTGGCGGGGAGCTGTTTTTT
NA	TRBV7-8	15	TRBJ2-5	NA	CASSLTWGSKETQYF	TGTGCCAGCAGCTTAACTTGGGGGTCCAAAGAGACCCAGTACTTC
NA	TRBV5-6	13	TRBJ1-1	NA	CASSLTANTEAFF	TGTGCCAGCAGCTTGACAGCGAACACTGAAGCTTTCTTT